The 27 T cell receptor beta chains below come from one sample, sequenced in a study of blood T cell repertoires in COVID-19. Only in-frame clones appear in the TCRdb table, and some are missing; sequencing was by immunoSEQ multiplex PCR. The repertoire includes hundreds of thousands of clones, 86% of them detected once, and 3% to 3.5% sits in the top ten. Sequencing was carried out using PBMCs or T cells enriched from blood (not recorded which). Source of these receptors: a woman between 45 and 60 years old in a cohort exposed to, infected with or recovered from COVID-19 (not recorded which).

The chain employs TRBV10-3 and TRBJ1-2; D is unclear. The CDR3 contains 15 residues. Trimming left V 0 bases short and J 5 bases short, with 13 bases between. Germline V gene lookup returns CDR1 ENHRY and CDR2 SYGVKD. The CDR3 DNA follows: TGTGCCATCAGTGAGTCAACCCGACTCGATTATGGCTACACCTTC. Its protein is CAISESTRLDYGYTF.

This clone was observed a single time. The V gene is TRBV5-1, the J gene TRBJ1-1; 9 nucleotides match TRBD1. Looked up from germline, CDR1 is SGHRS and CDR2 is YFSETQ. The CDR3 loop spans 15 amino acids. After removal of 4 bases from V and 2 bases from J, the junction contained 6 bases not matched to a gene. CDR3 protein: CASSPDRGVNTEAFF. In DNA form, the CDR3 reads TGCGCCAGCAGCCCAGACAGGGGGGTAAACACTGAAGCTTTCTTT.

The chain has TRBV7-3 and TRBJ2-1; 9 bases align to TRBD1. From germline, CDR1 is SGHTA and CDR2 FQGTGA. The V segment lost 5 bases and the J segment 7 bases; nucleotides outside the gene matches: 9. The CDR3 runs to 15 residues. The CDR3 bases are TGTGCCAGCAGCCCGTGGGACAGGGCGGGAAATGAGCAGTTCTTC. Translated: CASSPWDRAGNEQFF.

The chain recombines TRBV9 with TRBJ2-7, with TRBD2 identical over 15 bases. CDR1 and CDR2 from the germline V gene are SGDLS and YYNGEE. V lost 4 bases to trimming and J lost 4 bases; unmatched junction nucleotides: 6. CDR3 length: 16 residues. This chain's CDR3 is CASSHGLAGGFYEQYF. DNA of the CDR3: TGTGCCAGCAGCCACGGACTAGCGGGGGGGTTTTACGAGCAGTACTTC.

Here the CDR3 DNA reads TGTGCCAGCTCACCGGAGGCAGGGGGGCATCAGCCCCAGCATTTT. Its protein is CASSPEAGGHQPQHF. The chain is built from TRBV18 and TRBJ1-5; TRBD1 aligns across 7 bases. V lost 3 bases and J lost 5; bases outside the gene matches: 7. CDR1 is KGHSH, CDR2 LQKENI, per germline. The CDR3 covers 15 residues.

The chain recombines TRBV7-8 with TRBJ2-7; D gene unclear. The CDR3 consists of 13 residues. Germline V gene sequence: CDR1 SGHVS, CDR2 FQNEAQ. The V end lost 1 base, the J end lost 1 base, and 5 bases lay between the germline ends. For the CDR3, the DNA is TGTGCCAGCAGCTTAGTTATTTCCTACGAGCAGTACTTC. Protein: CASSLVISYEQYF.

This chain links TRBV7-2 with TRBJ1-2; D unresolved. Per the germline V gene, CDR1 is SGHTA and CDR2 is FQGNSA. V dropped 0 bases and J dropped 8 bases, with 13 bases sitting between them. The CDR3 contains 14 residues. Here the CDR3 reads CASSLASAGWGYTF. In DNA, the CDR3 is TGTGCCAGCAGCTTAGCTTCTGCAGGATGGGGCTACACCTTC.

The chain links TRBV18 to TRBJ1-3; TRBD1 might be the D (6 bases). Trimming cost V 5 bases and J 4 bases, with 15 bases left between them. Germline V gene lookup returns CDR1 KGHSH and CDR2 LQKENI. CDR3 length: 15 amino acids. CDR3 residues: CASSGAQGAGNTIYF. The CDR3 DNA follows: TGTGCCAGCTCAGGTGCACAGGGAGCGGGAAACACCATATATTTT.

On this clone: At one end, the junction sequence differs from germline, possibly due to a read error. The rearrangement uses TRBV5-1 and TRBJ1-4; D gene uncertain. CDR1 is SGHRS, CDR2 YFSETQ, per germline. The CDR3 sequence is 14 residues long. The CDR3 here is CASRFEATNEKLFF. The CDR3 region has the DNA TGCGCCAGCCGCTTTGAGGCAACTAATGAAAAACTGTTTTTT.

This clone was observed once. The chain's CDR3 is CSAGAGGPNEQFF. The CDR3 nucleotides read TGCAGCGCCGGAGCGGGGGGGCCCAATGAGCAGTTCTTC. The chain joins TRBV29-1 to TRBJ2-1; the match to TRBD2 covers 10 bases. The CDR3 sequence is 13 residues long. The germline CDR1 and CDR2 sequences are SQVTM and ANQGSEA. The V gene end was trimmed by 7 bases and the J gene end by 6 bases; junction bases not matched to a gene: 6.

The rearrangement joins TRBV7-2 to TRBJ1-2; TRBD1 matches 9 bases. Germline V lookup: CDR1 SGHTA, CDR2 FQGNSA. V gave up 4 bases and J gave up 2 bases; unmatched junction bases: 8. The CDR3 extends over 16 amino acids. This CDR3 is CASSYSYGTGNYGYTF. The CDR3 coding sequence is TGTGCCAGCAGCTACTCTTATGGGACAGGGAACTATGGCTACACCTTC.

This clone came up a few times. The J gene is TRBJ1-1, the V gene TRBV20-1; weak D call: TRBD1 (5 bases). The V and J ends lost 6 bases and 7 bases respectively, with 9 bases between them. CDR1 and CDR2 from the germline V gene are DFQATT and SNEGSKA (reference sequence). There are 10 residues in the CDR3. In DNA form, the CDR3 reads TGCAGTGCCCTCGACAGTGAAGCTTTCTTT. This encodes CSALDSEAFF.

V gene TRBV6-2 or TRBV6-3 combines with J gene TRBJ1-2, with 10 bases identical to TRBD1. Germline V gene sequence: CDR1 MNHEY, CDR2 SVGEGT. This CDR3 contains 16 residues. Unmatched junction bases numbered 5, after V lost 2 bases and J lost 2 bases. This CDR3 is CASSYRPGQGNYGYTF. CDR3 sequence (DNA): TGTGCCAGCAGTTACCGTCCGGGACAGGGGAACTATGGCTACACCTTC.

This clone was picked up one time. This chain uses TRBV15 with TRBJ2-1; 11 bases align to TRBD1. The CDR3 is 15 residues long. V lost 0 bases, J lost 9 bases, and 4 bases stayed unmatched. Germline-derived CDR1 and CDR2 are LNHNV and YYDKDF (reference sequence). CDR3 sequence: CATSRDTGTGGEQFF. CDR3 bases: TGTGCCACCAGCAGAGACACCGGGACAGGGGGTGAGCAGTTCTTC.

CDR3 in DNA: TGTGCCACCAGCAGGGGGGCGAAACTACTAGAGACCCAGTACTTC. Its protein product is CATSRGAKLLETQYF. The genes are TRBV15 and TRBJ2-5, with a tentative D call TRBD1 (6 bases). V shed 3 bases and J shed 4 bases, with 15 bases lying between them. The germline CDR1 and CDR2 sequences are LNHNV and YYDKDF (reference sequence). The length of the CDR3 is 15 residues.

The count of this clone is one. The chain combines TRBV7-6 with TRBJ2-7, with 9 bases that match TRBD2. Trimming cost V 5 bases and J 2 bases; bases outside gene matches: 10. The CDR3 runs to 16 residues. The germline gives CDR1 SGHVS, CDR2 FNYEAQ. The CDR3 DNA sequence: TGTGCCAGCAGCGCCGGGGCTAGCGGGGCAACCTACGAGCAGTACTTC. The encoded protein is CASSAGASGATYEQYF.

In this sample, this clone turned up once. The chain employs TRBV5-1 and TRBJ2-5, with D tentatively TRBD2 (6 bases). The CDR3 is 16 residues long. Germline values: CDR1 SGHRS, CDR2 YFSETQ. V was pared by 4 bases and J by 0 bases, with 16 bases between. The CDR3 spells CASSLSNPGDQETQYF. CDR3 nucleotide sequence: TGCGCCAGCAGCCTGAGCAACCCGGGAGACCAAGAGACCCAGTACTTC.

V is TRBV4-3 and J is TRBJ2-7, with a possible D match to TRBD2 (5 bases). The CDR3 has 15 amino acids. Germline V lookup: CDR1 LGHNA, CDR2 YSLEER. Trimming removed 2 bases at V and 2 bases at J, with 13 bases between. CDR3 bases: TGCGCCAGCAGCCAATCGCGGGCCTTAACCTACGAGCAGTACTTC. Protein sequence: CASSQSRALTYEQYF.

This chain joins TRBV18 and TRBJ1-2; D gene uncertain. The germline V gene encodes CDR1 KGHSH and CDR2 LQKENI. This CDR3 has 16 residues. Trimming pared 2 bases from V and 5 bases from J, leaving 18 bases between. The CDR3 DNA reads TGTGCCAGCTCACCAATTGCCACGGGAGGGTTATATGGCTACACCTTC. Protein product: CASSPIATGGLYGYTF.

The chain is built from TRBV18 and TRBJ1-3, with D maybe TRBD1 (5 bases). CDR3 length: 17 amino acids. V was clipped by 0 bases and J by 2 bases, with 14 bases between them. Germline CDR1 KGHSH, CDR2 LQKENI. This CDR3 reads CASSPPRGTNTGNTIYF. CDR3 DNA sequence: TGTGCCAGCTCACCACCTAGGGGTACGAATACTGGAAACACCATATATTTT.

The V gene is TRBV11-2, the J gene TRBJ2-7, with a tentative D call TRBD1 (6 bases). Trimming took off 5 bases at V and 5 bases at J, with 13 bases between the two ends. CDR3 length equals 13 residues. Germline CDR1 is SGHAT and CDR2 is FQNNGV. The CDR3 sequence is CASSQTGSNEQYF. Here the CDR3 DNA reads TGTGCCAGCAGCCAAACAGGGTCCAACGAGCAGTACTTC.

V is TRBV15 and J is TRBJ2-1; the match to TRBD2 covers 10 bases. The CDR3 consists of 15 residues. Per germline, CDR1 LNHNV and CDR2 YYDKDF (reference sequence). J lost 8 bases, V lost 3 bases, and 7 bases had no gene match. The CDR3 sequence is CATSRSGGAVYEQFF. For the CDR3, the DNA is TGTGCCACCAGCAGGAGCGGGGGGGCGGTCTATGAGCAGTTCTTC.

V is TRBV19 and J is TRBJ1-5, with 11 bases aligning to TRBD1. Trimming cost V 3 bases and J 0 bases; bases outside gene matches: 4. The CDR3 consists of 17 residues. Germline V gene data show CDR1 as LNHDA and CDR2 as SQIVND (reference sequence). The CDR3 DNA reads as TGTGCCAGTAGTATGGACAGGGGGCTAGATAGCAATCAGCCCCAGCATTTT. It codes for CASSMDRGLDSNQPQHF.

The DNA for the CDR3 is TGTGCCACCAGTGATCCCCGGGACAGGGCGTCAGATACGCAGTATTTT. Protein: CATSDPRDRASDTQYF. The V and J genes are TRBV24-1 and TRBJ2-3; 9 bases align to TRBD1. With V trimmed by 3 bases and J by 4 bases, 7 bases remained unmatched. Germline CDR1 KGHDR, CDR2 SFDVKD. CDR3 length equals 16 residues.

The chain has TRBV11-2 and TRBJ1-2; a possible D gene is TRBD1 (6 bases). V was shortened by 1 base and J by 8 bases, with 14 bases between the two germline ends. CDR1 SGHAT and CDR2 FQNNGV come from the germline V gene. This CDR3 has 14 residues. CDR3 nucleotides: TGTGCCAGCAGCTTAGGGCAGACAGGTTTAGGCTACACCTTC. It yields the protein CASSLGQTGLGYTF.

Points on this clone: Its ends do not fully match the called genes, so a read error is possible. The chain employs TRBV7-8 and TRBJ1-6; 9 positions agree with TRBD1. CDR1 and CDR2 (germline): SGHVS, FQNEAQ. CDR3 length equals 16 residues. Here the CDR3 reads CANSLVTQGAGSPLHF. DNA of the CDR3: TGTGCCAACAGCTTAGTGACACAGGGGGCAGGATCACCCCTCCACTTT.

This chain joins TRBV7-2 and TRBJ1-2, with 8 bases aligning to TRBD1. The ends lost 3 bases at V and 8 bases at J; junction bases unmatched: 5. Germline loops: CDR1 SGHTA, CDR2 FQGNSA. The CDR3 spans 13 residues. CDR3 bases: TGTGCCAGCAGCTTCGAACAGGGGGGAGGCTACACCTTC. Amino acid sequence: CASSFEQGGGYTF.